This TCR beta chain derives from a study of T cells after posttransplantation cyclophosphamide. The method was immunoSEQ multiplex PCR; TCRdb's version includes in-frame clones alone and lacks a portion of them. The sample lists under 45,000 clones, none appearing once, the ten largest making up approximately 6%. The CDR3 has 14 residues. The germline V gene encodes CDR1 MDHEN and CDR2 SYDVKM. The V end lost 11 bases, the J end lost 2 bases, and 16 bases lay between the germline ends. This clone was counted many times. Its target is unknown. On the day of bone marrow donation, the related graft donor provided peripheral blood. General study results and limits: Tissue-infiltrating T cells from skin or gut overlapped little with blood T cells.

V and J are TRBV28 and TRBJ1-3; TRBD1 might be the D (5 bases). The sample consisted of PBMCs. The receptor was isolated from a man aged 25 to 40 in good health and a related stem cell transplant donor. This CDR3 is CAGRGGTAGNTIYF. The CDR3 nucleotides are TGTGCCGGTCGCGGGGGTACGGCTGGAAACACCATATATTTT.